Sequencing of this TCR beta chain was carried out in a study of blood T cell repertoires in COVID-19. Across the study: The samples span acute and convalescent COVID-19 from the United States, Italy and Spain. Sample material is recorded as cDNA or gDNA derived from T cells, B-cell-depleted T cells, or PBMCs.

Study processing details: Estimation of nucleated cell counts was performed using reference gene primer amplification. Data came from immunoSEQ multiplex PCR; TCRdb stores just in-frame clones and leaves some out. V, J and clone size reflect that table, while D and trimming were determined from the DNA. The sample consists of 200,000 to 300,000 clones, 75% to 90% of them appearing once. There are 14 residues in the CDR3. The V end was cut by 0 bases, the J end by 7 bases, with 10 bases between. Germline values: CDR1 LNHNV, CDR2 YYDKDF (reference sequence). The chain employs TRBV15 and TRBJ1-5; D not certain. The source material was peripheral blood. The source of this sequence is a man aged 25 to 45 with active or convalescent COVID-19. Here the CDR3 DNA reads TGTGCCACCAGCAGAGATGCCGTTAGCCAGCCCCAGCATTTT. Its protein product is CATSRDAVSQPQHF.